This T cell receptor (beta chain) was captured in a study of technical replicates of blood from a few donors. This table comes from immunoSEQ multiplex PCR, and its TCRdb copy is limited to in-frame clones, with some not included. Of roughly 71,000 clones in the sample, around 95% are singletons; the top ten hold roughly 0.24%. Trimming removed 3 bases from V and 5 bases from J, with 8 bases in between. Germline assignment: CDR1 WSHSY and CDR2 SAAADI. This CDR3 comprises 13 residues. The clonotype was recovered from a human donor in good health. The chain has TRBV10-2 and TRBJ1-5; D possibly corresponds to TRBD1 (6 bases). Sequencing input: T cells isolated from PBMCs. The CDR3 region is CASSDTGYQPQHF. The CDR3, as DNA: TGCGCCAGCAGTGATACAGGGTATCAGCCCCAGCATTTT.